These 31 T cell receptor beta chains came from one sample sequenced in a study of molecular identifiers for immune sequencing clone quantification. TCRdb re-called the PCR reads with MiXCR, one entry per CDR3 protein. The sample shows 55,000 to 75,000 distinct CDR3 sequences, approximately 17% of them seen only once. Material: naive CD8+ T cells from blood, with Jurkat cell RNA spiked in. The subset was: FACS-sorted CD8+CD4-CCR7+CD45RA+ naive T cells. All receptors derive from a human donor in good health. Some libraries in this study had Jurkat cell RNA spiked in.

Ten or more counts support this clonotype. The chain joins TRBV29-1 to TRBJ2-5; D may match TRBD1 or TRBD2 (6 bases each). Germline V gene data show CDR1 as SQVTM and CDR2 as ANQGSEA. This CDR3 has 17 amino acids. Trimming removed 4 bases at V and 6 bases at J, with 27 bases between. The CDR3 bases are TGCAGCGTTGTGTTTTATGGGGGGCAAGAGGTCGTGAAGACCCAGTACTTC. Residues: CSVVFYGGQEVVKTQYF.

Ten or more counts support this clonotype. The chain carries TRBV5-1 and TRBJ1-4; 8 bases line up with TRBD1. This CDR3 is 14 amino acids long. Germline V gives CDR1 SGHRS, CDR2 YFSETQ. Trimming removed 4 bases from V and 4 bases from J; junction bases left unmatched: 3. CDR3 sequence: CASSVGQDNEKLFF. Written as DNA, the CDR3 is TGCGCCAGCAGCGTGGGACAGGATAATGAAAAACTGTTTTTT.

In its sample, this clonotype was seen many times. The chain recombines TRBV7-6 with TRBJ2-7, with D uncertain. The CDR3 runs 16 residues. Looked up from germline, CDR1 is SGHVS and CDR2 is FNYEAQ. Trimming removed 1 base from V and 2 bases from J, with 15 bases in between. CDR3 nucleotides: TGTGCCAGCAGCTTAGGTCCCCTCACAGATCCCTACGAGCAGTACTTC. As protein: CASSLGPLTDPYEQYF.

There are a few counts of this clonotype. This chain joins TRBV19 and TRBJ2-1; D gene uncertain. V dropped 5 bases and J dropped 6 bases, with 8 bases sitting between them. The CDR3 consists of 12 residues. CDR1 LNHDA and CDR2 SQIVND come from the germline V gene (reference sequence). CDR3 in amino acids: CASSFDTNEQFF. CDR3 DNA sequence: TGTGCCAGTAGTTTCGACACCAATGAGCAGTTCTTC.

This clonotype was picked up many times. CDR3 loop: CASSPQGETQYF. The CDR3 DNA reads TGTGCCAGCAGTCCGCAGGGAGAGACCCAGTACTTC. The gene calls are TRBV6-1 and TRBJ2-5, with D tentatively TRBD1 (5 bases). Germline CDR1 is MNHNS and CDR2 is SASEGT. Trimming stripped 5 bases from V and 4 bases from J, with 8 bases between. The CDR3 contains 12 residues.

V is TRBV27 and J is TRBJ2-1; TRBD2 matches at 8 bases. The tail of the sequence fits TRBJ2-7 better, so the J call may be wrong. This CDR3 is built from 15 residues. Germline V CDR1 and CDR2: MNHEY, SMNVEV (reference sequence). The CDR3 DNA sequence: TGTGCCAGCAGTTTTCATAGCGGGGTCTGCAATGAGCAGTACTTC. It yields the protein CASSFHSGVCNEQYF.

As regards this clonotype: The conserved final phenylalanine or tryptophan is absent from the CDR3, which likely points to a read error. The chain uses TRBV7-9 and TRBJ2-6, with unresolved D. The CDR3 has 16 amino acids. Germline values: CDR1 SEHNR, CDR2 FQNEAQ (reference sequence). CDR3 coding DNA: TGCGCCAGCAGCTCACCTCTGAGCTCTGGGGCCAACGTCCTGACTTCC. Its translation is CASSSPLSSGANVLTS.

The sample holds many counts of this clonotype. The genes are TRBV7-2 and TRBJ2-1; either TRBD1 or TRBD2 may supply D (5 bases each). The V end lost 1 base, the J end lost 6 bases, and 13 bases lay between the germline ends. Germline V gene data show CDR1 as SGHTA and CDR2 as FQGNSA. The CDR3 sequence is 15 residues long. The chain's CDR3 is CASSLEARGRNEQFF. CDR3 nucleotide sequence: TGTGCCAGCAGCTTAGAGGCTAGGGGACGCAATGAGCAGTTCTTC.

V usage is TRBV21-1 and J usage is TRBJ1-5. The DNA end favors TRBJ2-3, so the J call may be wrong. TRBV21-1 constitutes a pseudogene. The CDR3 is 16 residues long. CDR3 region: CASSKLPGYSNQPQYF. The CDR3 nucleotides read TGTGCCAGCAGCAAGTTACCTGGTTACAGCAATCAGCCCCAGTATTTT.

This clonotype has only one observation. A single base separates this from a much larger clone, so it may be a read error. Since the CDR3 does not end with the conserved phenylalanine or tryptophan, this likely comes from a read error. For the CDR3, the DNA is TGTGCCAGCAGCCCACCGGTCCGGGCCGCGAGGTCACCCCTCCACCTT. Encoded protein: CASSPPVRAARSPLHL. The rearrangement uses TRBV27 and TRBJ1-6; no firm D call. The V gene's germline CDR1 is MNHEY and CDR2 SMNVEV (reference sequence). The CDR3 runs to 16 residues. Trimming shortened V by 6 bases and J by 10 bases, and 22 bases separated the two germline ends.

In the case of this clonotype: One base away lies a much larger clone, so this may be a sequencing read error. The genes are TRBV12-3 or TRBV12-4 and TRBJ2-3; 10 bases match TRBD1. CDR3 length: 18 amino acids. CDR3 nucleotide sequence: TGTGCCAACAGTTTAGTCCCGCGGACAGGGGGAAACGGAGATACGCAGTATTTT. This codes for CANSLVPRTGGNGDTQYF.

By frequency in the sample, this clonotype is medium-sized. The V call is TRBV29-1, the J call TRBJ2-3; D may be TRBD2 (5 bases). Trimming removed 0 bases from V and 2 bases from J, with 15 bases in between. Germline CDR1 SQVTM, CDR2 ANQGSEA. The CDR3 is 16 residues long. CDR3 loop: CSVEDRERANTDTQYF. CDR3 DNA: TGCAGCGTTGAAGATCGGGAACGGGCGAACACAGATACGCAGTATTTT.

The V gene is TRBV12-5, the J gene TRBJ2-1; TRBD2 agrees at 10 bases. Germline-derived CDR1 and CDR2 are LGHNT and FRNRAP. The CDR3 contains 18 residues. V shed 9 bases, J shed 5 bases, and the junction held 19 bases outside the gene matches. DNA for the CDR3: TGTGCTAGCGGGAGGGCTAGCGGGAGAGGGGTTCTGGACAATGAGCAGTTCTTC. Translated, it gives CASGRASGRGVLDNEQFF.

This clonotype was counted ten times or more. This likely comes from a read error, as the CDR3 has no conserved phenylalanine or tryptophan at its end. V usage is TRBV4-3 and J usage is TRBJ2-2, with D possibly TRBD1 on 5 matching bases. Germline loops: CDR1 LGHNA, CDR2 YSLEER. The CDR3 spans 17 residues. V lost 8 bases to trimming and J lost 3 bases, with 22 bases between them. CDR3 residues: CASPQYRGIFDTGELFI. CDR3 in DNA: TGCGCCAGCCCACAATATAGGGGCATCTTTGACACCGGGGAGCTGTTTATT.

This clonotype occurred a few times. This chain uses TRBV13 with TRBJ2-7; D call uncertain. Germline V lookup: CDR1 PRHDT, CDR2 FYEKMQ (reference sequence). V lost 1 base, J lost 4 bases, and 5 bases lay in between. CDR3 size: 12 residues. The CDR3 bases are TGTGCCAGCAGCTTAGAGGCGTACGAGCAGTACTTC. Amino acid sequence: CASSLEAYEQYF.

This clonotype occurred many times. The chain employs TRBV7-9 and TRBJ2-4, with 10 bases identical to TRBD1. Germline lookup yields CDR1 SEHNR and CDR2 FQNEAQ (reference sequence). The CDR3 loop spans 20 amino acids. V dropped 5 bases and J dropped 0; count of bases not matched to a gene: 16. The CDR3 region is CASSDRGPLAGNLAKNIQYF. The CDR3, as DNA: TGTGCCAGCAGCGACAGGGGGCCCCTTGCGGGCAACCTAGCCAAAAACATTCAGTACTTC.

This clonotype was observed many times. The chain recombines TRBV14 with TRBJ2-5; no firm D call. Germline V gives CDR1 SGHDN, CDR2 FVKESK. The CDR3 has 16 residues. The germline V and J ends were trimmed by 0 bases and 3 bases, with 14 bases remaining between them. The CDR3 DNA is TGTGCCAGCAGCCAAGATCTGCAGGAGCAGGAAGAGACCCAGTACTTC. Translation gives CASSQDLQEQEETQYF.

This clonotype was seen more than once but under ten times. This may stem from a read error, because a much larger clone lies one nucleotide away. The CDR3 reads CASSPPGTCYEQYF. DNA of the CDR3: TGTGCCAGCAGTCCCCCGGGGACTTGCTACGAGCAGTACTTC. The chain has TRBV2 and TRBJ2-7, with D maybe TRBD2 (6 bases). Germline CDR1 is SNHLY and CDR2 is FYNNEI. Trimming took 5 bases from V and 3 from J, leaving 14 bases between them. The CDR3 spans 14 residues.

This clonotype was counted ten times or more. J is TRBJ2-7 and V is TRBV12-3 or TRBV12-4; D is unclear. CDR3 size: 13 residues. Trimming removed 6 bases from V and 2 bases from J, with 11 bases in between. The CDR3 region has the DNA TGTGCCAGCAGACCCGACTCCACCTACGAGCAGTACTTC. It yields the protein CASRPDSTYEQYF.

The V and J genes are TRBV10-3 and TRBJ2-1; 9 bases match TRBD1. CDR3 size: 15 residues. The junction had 14 bases not matched to a gene; V was cut back by 9 bases and J by 8 bases. Germline CDR1 reads ENHRY; CDR2 reads SYGVKD. This chain's CDR3 is CAIETGTGRLDEQFF. In DNA, the CDR3 is TGTGCCATAGAAACCGGGACAGGGCGTTTGGATGAGCAGTTCTTC.

This clonotype was detected ten times or more. V usage is TRBV7-2 and J usage is TRBJ1-6; D call uncertain. The CDR3 contains 15 residues. Deletions cut 1 base from V and 6 bases from J, with 10 bases between. Germline V gene data show CDR1 as SGHTA and CDR2 as FQGNSA. CDR3 sequence: CASSLGGPVNSPLHF. The CDR3 nucleotides are TGTGCCAGCAGCTTAGGAGGTCCGGTTAATTCACCCCTCCACTTT.

This clonotype was seen at least ten times. The chain is built from TRBV7-9 and TRBJ2-1; D is uncertain. The V gene's germline CDR1 is SEHNR and CDR2 FQNEAQ (reference sequence). Trimming removed 5 bases at V and 10 bases at J, with 9 bases between. This CDR3 has 11 residues. CDR3 protein: CASSPGPEQFF. In DNA, the CDR3 is TGTGCCAGCAGCCCCGGGCCGGAGCAGTTCTTC.

The V and J genes are TRBV24-1 and TRBJ2-2, with a possible D match to TRBD2 (5 bases). V lost 1 base to trimming and J lost 1 base, with 6 bases between them. CDR3 length: 15 residues. The germline CDR1 and CDR2 sequences are KGHDR and SFDVKD. The chain's CDR3 is CATSDLAVNTGELFF. CDR3 nucleotides: TGTGCCACCAGTGATTTAGCGGTGAACACCGGGGAGCTGTTTTTT.

The sample holds many counts of this clonotype. The chain employs TRBV20-1 and TRBJ2-1, with 7 bases aligning to TRBD2. Germline CDR1 and CDR2: DFQATT and SNEGSKA (reference sequence). The V segment lost 1 base and the J segment 8 bases; nucleotides outside the gene matches: 14. This CDR3 has 16 amino acids. The CDR3: CSARATGLAGIDEQFF. In DNA, the CDR3 is TGCAGTGCTAGAGCCACGGGATTAGCGGGTATAGATGAGCAGTTCTTC.

This clonotype was counted between two and nine times. The rearrangement uses TRBV27 and TRBJ1-4, with D unclear. Trimming removed 3 bases at V and 3 bases at J, with 11 bases between. The CDR3 length is 15 residues. Germline CDR1 reads MNHEY; CDR2 reads SMNVEV (reference sequence). The CDR3 DNA reads as TGTGCCAGCAGTTTTAGACGGGCAGCTAATGAAAAACTGTTTTTT. Translation gives CASSFRRAANEKLFF.

Points on this clonotype: A much larger clone differs from this one at a single base, so this may be a read error. The chain joins TRBV20-1 to TRBJ2-7, with TRBD2 matching 12 bases. The CDR3 has 14 amino acids. CDR1 DFQATT and CDR2 SNEGSKA come from the germline V gene (reference sequence). CDR3 residues: CSASILAGGWEQHF. The CDR3 DNA is TGCAGTGCTAGCATACTAGCGGGAGGATGGGAGCAGCACTTC.

At least ten counts were recorded for this clonotype. The chain joins TRBV7-8 to TRBJ2-7, with D hard to call. Trimming took 5 bases from V and 6 from J, leaving 14 bases between them. Per the germline V gene, CDR1 is SGHVS and CDR2 is FQNEAQ. The length of the CDR3 is 13 residues. The DNA for the CDR3 is TGTGCCAGCAGCCCCGCAGTCTCCCCCGAGCAGTACTTC. This translates into CASSPAVSPEQYF.

This clonotype was counted a few times. V usage is TRBV9 and J usage is TRBJ2-7; TRBD2 matches 7 bases. V lost 4 bases to trimming and J lost 3 bases; unmatched junction nucleotides: 13. Germline assignment: CDR1 SGDLS and CDR2 YYNGEE. The CDR3 has 16 residues. CDR3 coding DNA: TGTGCCAGCAGCCCTCGGGGCGGGGGTGACTACTACGAGCAGTACTTC. As protein: CASSPRGGGDYYEQYF.

There are many counts of this clonotype. The V call is TRBV11-2, the J call TRBJ2-5; D gene unclear. The V gene lost 0 bases and the J gene lost 4 bases, with 12 bases spanning the gap. CDR3 length: 15 residues. Per the germline V gene, CDR1 is SGHAT and CDR2 is FQNNGV. The CDR3 DNA follows: TGTGCCAGCAGCTTAGAGGTTAGCCATCCAGAGACCCAGTACTTC. This encodes CASSLEVSHPETQYF.

Of note for this clonotype: This may stem from a read error, because a much larger clone lies one nucleotide away. The rearrangement uses TRBV6-1 and TRBJ2-3, with a weak D call TRBD2 (5 bases). Germline V lookup: CDR1 MNHNS, CDR2 SASEGT. The CDR3 consists of 15 residues. With 4 bases removed from V and 3 bases from J, the gap between germline ends came to 14 bases. CDR3 in amino acids: CASSGTVGGTDTQYF. Written as DNA, the CDR3 is TGTGCCAGCAGTGGCACAGTGGGCGGGACAGATACGCAGTATTTT.

This clonotype came up many times. J is TRBJ2-1 and V is TRBV11-1; no firm D call. Germline lookup yields CDR1 SGHAT and CDR2 FQDESV (reference sequence). There are 14 residues in the CDR3. Trimming shortened V by 5 bases and J by 4 bases, and 12 bases separated the two germline ends. The CDR3 DNA sequence: TGTGCCAGCAGCCCACTGCACTTGTACAATGAGCAGTTCTTC. Protein product: CASSPLHLYNEQFF.